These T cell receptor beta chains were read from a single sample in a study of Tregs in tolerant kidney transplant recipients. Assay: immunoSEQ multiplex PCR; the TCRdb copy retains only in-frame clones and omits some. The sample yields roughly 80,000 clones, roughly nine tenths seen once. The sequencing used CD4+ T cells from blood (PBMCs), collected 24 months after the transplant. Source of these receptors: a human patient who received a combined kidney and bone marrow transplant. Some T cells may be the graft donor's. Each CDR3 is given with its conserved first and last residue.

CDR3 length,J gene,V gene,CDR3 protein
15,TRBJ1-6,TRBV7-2,CASSRQGTENSPLHF
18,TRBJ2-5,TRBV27,CASSLFGLAGGQGETQYF
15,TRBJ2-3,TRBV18,CASRGVGTTTDTQYF
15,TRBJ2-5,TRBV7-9,CASSRGLAGYETQYF
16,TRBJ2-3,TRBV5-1,CASSLGLAESTDTQYF
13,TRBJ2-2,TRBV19,CASSNRATGELFF
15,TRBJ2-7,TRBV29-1,CSVTGQALSSYEQYF
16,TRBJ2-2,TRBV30,CAWSWTSGFGTGELFF
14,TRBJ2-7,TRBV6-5,CASSYRGRGDEQYF
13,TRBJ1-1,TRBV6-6,CASRGPSGTEAFF
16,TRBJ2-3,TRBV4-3,CASSQGSQGATDTQYF
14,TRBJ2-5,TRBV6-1,CASNVRHRKETQYF
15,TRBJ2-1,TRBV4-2,CASSPRTSGSYEQFF
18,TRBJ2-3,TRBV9,CASSVGLAGGRRTDTQYF
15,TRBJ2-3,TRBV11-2,CASSFSGVHTDTQYF
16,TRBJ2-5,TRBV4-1,CASSQDLGTPGETQYF
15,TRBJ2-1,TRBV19,CASTKGLAGVNEQFF
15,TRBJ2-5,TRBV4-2,CASSQGIAGEETQYF
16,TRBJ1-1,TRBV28,CASSSPARRMNTEAFF
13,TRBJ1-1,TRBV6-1,CATSPGENTEAFF
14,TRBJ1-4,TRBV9,CASSLRTDGEKLFF
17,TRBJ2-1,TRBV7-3,CASSSLGSQGGYNEQFF
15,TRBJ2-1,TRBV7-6,CASSPRPHVSDEQFF
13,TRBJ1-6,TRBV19,CASRGNHNSPLHF
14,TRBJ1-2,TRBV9,CASQTHAGNYGYTF
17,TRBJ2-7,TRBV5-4,CASRLTPRGGSRYEQYF
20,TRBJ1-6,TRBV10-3,CAISPELSFGGQGYNSPLHF
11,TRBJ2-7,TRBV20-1,CSTRLINEQYF
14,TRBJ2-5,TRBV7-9,CASSLAVGRETQYF
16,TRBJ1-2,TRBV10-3,CAISEPRTGGNYGYTF
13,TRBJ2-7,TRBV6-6,CASTPGRTYEQYF
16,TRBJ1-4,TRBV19,CASSAPGGATNEKLFF
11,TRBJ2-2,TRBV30,CAWSGAGELFF
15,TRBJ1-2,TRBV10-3,CAISESQGGLYGYTF
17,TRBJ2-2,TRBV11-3,CASSLGWGGADTGELFF
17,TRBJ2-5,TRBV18,CASSPSQRRGQGETQYF
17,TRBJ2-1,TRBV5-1,CASSLGSTGGSYNEQFF
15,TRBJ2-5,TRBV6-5,CASSYSKGKGETQYF
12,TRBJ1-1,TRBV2,CASVEGNTEAFF
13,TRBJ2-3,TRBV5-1,CASRSSGVDTQYF
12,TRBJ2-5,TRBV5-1,CASSLTGETQYF
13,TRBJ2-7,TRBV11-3,CASSPGLNYEQYF
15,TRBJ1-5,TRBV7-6,CASSLEGAGRSAQHF
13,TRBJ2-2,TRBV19,CASRPRNTGELFF
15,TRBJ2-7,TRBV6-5,CASSYLAGGSYEQYF
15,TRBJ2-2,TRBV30,CAWGQGQGGIGELFF
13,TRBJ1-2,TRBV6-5,CASSRDRGYGYTF
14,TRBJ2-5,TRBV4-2,CASSQGVRAETQYF
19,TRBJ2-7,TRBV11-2,CASSFRRTSGRPSRWEQYF
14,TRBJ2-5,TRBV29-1,CSVAPLAGEETQYF
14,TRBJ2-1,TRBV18,CASSPGLAGNEQFF
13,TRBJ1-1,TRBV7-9,CASSPRQGTEAFF
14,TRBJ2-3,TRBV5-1,CASSPRLSTDTQYF
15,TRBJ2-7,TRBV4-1,CASSAQGRGSYEQYF
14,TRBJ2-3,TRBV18,CASSLGGNTDTQYF
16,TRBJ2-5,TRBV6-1,CASSDGSLAGEETQYF
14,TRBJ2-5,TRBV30,CAWSASGRGETQYF
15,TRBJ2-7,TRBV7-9,CASSQPGLADYEQYF